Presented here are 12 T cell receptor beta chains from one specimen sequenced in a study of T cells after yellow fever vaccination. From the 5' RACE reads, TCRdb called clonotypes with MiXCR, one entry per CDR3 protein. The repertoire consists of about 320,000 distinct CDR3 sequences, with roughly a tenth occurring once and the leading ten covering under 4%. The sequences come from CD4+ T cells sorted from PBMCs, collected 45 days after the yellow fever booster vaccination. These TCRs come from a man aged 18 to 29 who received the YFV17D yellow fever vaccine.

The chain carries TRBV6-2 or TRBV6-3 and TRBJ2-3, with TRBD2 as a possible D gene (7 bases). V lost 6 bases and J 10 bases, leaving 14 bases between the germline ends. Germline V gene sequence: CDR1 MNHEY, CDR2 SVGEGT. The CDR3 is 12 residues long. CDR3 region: CASSHTGRAQYF. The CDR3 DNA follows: TGTGCCAGCAGCCATACAGGGAGGGCGCAGTATTTT.

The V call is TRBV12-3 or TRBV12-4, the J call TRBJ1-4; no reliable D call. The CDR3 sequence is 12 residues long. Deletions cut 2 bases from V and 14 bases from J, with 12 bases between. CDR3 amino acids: CASSLRAATLFF. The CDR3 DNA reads TGTGCCAGCAGTTTAAGGGCCGCGACCCTGTTTTTT.

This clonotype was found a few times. CDR3 DNA sequence: TGCGCCAGCAGTCGCGGACAGGTCCCCGAGACCCAGTACTTC. Its protein product is CASSRGQVPETQYF. V usage is TRBV4-1 and J usage is TRBJ2-5, with TRBD1 matching 7 bases. The CDR3 totals 14 residues. Germline V lookup: CDR1 MGHRA, CDR2 YSYEKL. With 6 bases clipped from V and 5 bases from J, the junction kept 9 bases outside the gene matches.

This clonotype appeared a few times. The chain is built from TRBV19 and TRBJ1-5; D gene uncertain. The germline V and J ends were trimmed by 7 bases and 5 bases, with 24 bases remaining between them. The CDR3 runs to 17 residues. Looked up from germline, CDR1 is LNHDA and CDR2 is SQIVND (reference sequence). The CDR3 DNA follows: TGTGCCAGTACCAAAACCTCAGACCTGGCTCGGGATCAGCCCCAGCATTTT. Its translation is CASTKTSDLARDQPQHF.

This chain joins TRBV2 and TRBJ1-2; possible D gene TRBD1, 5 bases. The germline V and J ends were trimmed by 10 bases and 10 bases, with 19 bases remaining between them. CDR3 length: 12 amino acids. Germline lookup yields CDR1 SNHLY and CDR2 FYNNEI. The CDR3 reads CATGGETFFYTF. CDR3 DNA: TGTGCCACCGGAGGGGAGACCTTCTTCTACACCTTC.

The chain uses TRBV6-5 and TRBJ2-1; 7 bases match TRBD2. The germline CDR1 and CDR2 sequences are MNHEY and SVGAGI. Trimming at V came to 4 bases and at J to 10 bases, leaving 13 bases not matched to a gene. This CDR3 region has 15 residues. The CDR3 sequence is CASSLGAGTLIEQFF. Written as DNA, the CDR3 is TGTGCCAGCAGTTTAGGAGCGGGGACCCTTATAGAGCAGTTCTTC.

DNA for the CDR3: TGTGCCAGCAGCTTACCTCCGGGACAGGGGGCAAGTAGCTCCTACGAGCAGTACTTC. This codes for CASSLPPGQGASSSYEQYF. The J gene is TRBJ2-7, the V gene TRBV7-9, with TRBD1 matching over 12 bases. V was clipped by 2 bases and J by 0 bases; unmatched bases: 11. Germline CDR1 and CDR2: SEHNR and FQNEAQ (reference sequence). There are 19 residues in the CDR3.

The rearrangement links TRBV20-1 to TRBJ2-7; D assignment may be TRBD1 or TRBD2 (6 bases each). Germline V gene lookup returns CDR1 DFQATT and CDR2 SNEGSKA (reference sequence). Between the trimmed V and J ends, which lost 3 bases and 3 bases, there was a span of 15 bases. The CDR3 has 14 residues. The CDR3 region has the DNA TGCAGTGCTAGTGGGGGGCCGCGCTACTACGAGCAGTACGTC. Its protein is CSASGGPRYYEQYV.

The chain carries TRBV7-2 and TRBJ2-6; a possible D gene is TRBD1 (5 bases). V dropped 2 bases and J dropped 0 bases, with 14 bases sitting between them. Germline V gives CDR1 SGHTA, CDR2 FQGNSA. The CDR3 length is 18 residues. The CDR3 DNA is TGTGCCAGCAGCTTAACCCTCCCGCAGGGCTCTGGGGCCAACGTCCTGACTTTC. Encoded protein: CASSLTLPQGSGANVLTF.

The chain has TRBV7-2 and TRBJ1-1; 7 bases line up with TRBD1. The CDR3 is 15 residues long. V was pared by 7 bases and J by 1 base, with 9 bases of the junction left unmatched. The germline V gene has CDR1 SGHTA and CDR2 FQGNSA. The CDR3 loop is CASTKGAGQNTEAFF. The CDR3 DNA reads TGTGCCAGCACCAAGGGGGCGGGTCAGAACACTGAAGCTTTCTTT. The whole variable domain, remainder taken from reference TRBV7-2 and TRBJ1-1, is GAGVSQSPSNKVTEKGKDVELRCDPISGHTALYWYRQSLGQGLEFLIYFQGNSAPDKSGLPSDRFSAERTGGSVSTLTIQRTQQEDSAVYLCASTKGAGQNTEAFFGQGTRLTVV.

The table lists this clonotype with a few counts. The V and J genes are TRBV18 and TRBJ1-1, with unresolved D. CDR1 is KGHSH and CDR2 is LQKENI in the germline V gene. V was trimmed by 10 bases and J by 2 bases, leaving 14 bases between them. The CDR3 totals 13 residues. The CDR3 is CATLDSTNTEAFF. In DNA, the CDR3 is TGTGCCACCCTGGACTCTACTAACACTGAAGCTTTCTTT.

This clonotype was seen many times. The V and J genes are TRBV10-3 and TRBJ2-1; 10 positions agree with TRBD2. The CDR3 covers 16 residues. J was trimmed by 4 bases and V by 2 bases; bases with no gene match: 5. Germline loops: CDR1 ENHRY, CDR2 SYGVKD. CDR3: CAISEPERGGYNEQFF. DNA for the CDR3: TGTGCCATCAGTGAGCCCGAGCGGGGGGGGTACAATGAGCAGTTCTTC.